One T cell receptor beta chain is described in this entry. This sample is drawn from a study of T cells after yellow fever vaccination. The CDR3 is 16 amino acids. Germline CDR1 reads DFQATT; CDR2 reads SNEGSKA (reference sequence). V shed 0 bases and J shed 1 base, with 15 bases lying between them. MiXCR, run by TCRdb on the 5' RACE reads, gives a single entry per CDR3 protein. Of about 300,000 distinct CDR3 sequences in the sample, 8.7% were seen once. J is TRBJ1-2 and V is TRBV20-1; D unclear. The TCR comes from a man aged 18 to 30 who received the YFV17D yellow fever vaccine. The sample consisted of CD4+ T cells sorted from PBMCs, taken 5 days after the yellow fever booster vaccination. The CDR3: CSARDRVGGGNYGYTF. The CDR3 nucleotides are TGCAGTGCTAGAGACCGTGTGGGAGGCGGTAACTATGGCTACACCTTC.